This T cell receptor beta chain was sequenced in a study of prognosis after radiotherapy for stage I lung cancer. The authors amplified TCR beta CDR3 from genomic DNA using two-round multiplex PCR. Specific primers for each TRBV and TRBJ gene were what first-round PCR used. TCRdb re-derived calls from the multiplex PCR reads in MiXCR, one entry per CDR3 protein. This sample yields about 28,000 distinct CDR3 sequences, of which around 42% are seen a single time; around 14% belongs to the top ten. At least ten counts were recorded for this clonotype. Trimming removed 8 bases from V and 3 bases from J, with 9 bases in between. From germline, CDR1 is MDHEN and CDR2 SYDVKM. The CDR3 totals 12 residues.

Sample: PBMCs, taken before or after stereotactic body radiation therapy (not recorded which). This sequence joins TRBV28 and TRBJ2-3, with D possibly being TRBD2 (5 bases). The TCR sequence derives from a donor of 50 years or more with non-small cell lung cancer. The CDR3 loop is CASEGMTDTQYF. The DNA for the CDR3 is TGTGCCAGCGAGGGAATGACAGATACGCAGTATTTT.